Detailed here is one T cell receptor (beta chain). This clone was found a few times. Its antigen specificity is not known. Base-call qualities are not available, and no considerably larger clone is one nucleotide away. TCRbeta CDR3 regions were amplified from genomic DNA using the immunoSEQ Assay, a bias-controlled multiplex PCR. Concerning the study's data processing: Nucleated cell counts per sample were estimated from amplification of reference gene primers within the assay. Sequence reads were collapsed and filtered to measure the absolute abundance of every unique TCRbeta CDR3 rearrangement. For each sample, productive Simpson clonality was calculated as the square root of Simpson's diversity index across productive rearrangements. TCRdb obtained this table from immuneACCESS and retained in-frame rearrangements with V and J assigned. These tables miss some clones; where compared with another copy, unresolved V genes account for less than half of the shortfall, and the remainder is unexplained. V, J and clone size reflect that table, while D and trimming were determined from the DNA. The sample contains some 47,000 clones, about 85% of them found a single time. The ten top clones hold 23% of the sample.

The data belong to a study of blood T cell repertoires in COVID-19 (dated by TCRdb to about 2020). For the study in its entirety: The collaborator samples originated in the United States, Italy and Spain and spanned the acute and convalescent phases of COVID-19. The material from the prospective study consisted of cDNA or gDNA derived from T cells, B-cell-depleted T cells, or PBMCs. Nearly every sample came with metadata listing a de-identified subject ID, COVID-19 status, age in years and sex. Deeply sampled blood TCRbeta repertoires from subjects exposed to, actively infected with, or recovered from COVID-19 were included in the dataset. Where available, HLA class I and class II types were taken from metadata supplied by the sample provider and were not determined by assay-based typing. The repertoires were released in a freely available public database intended as a resource for research on the immune response to SARS-CoV-2. The samples were drawn from the first 160 participants of the ongoing ImmuneRACE study and from more than 1,000 subjects provided by 6 global collaborators. Findings and caveats that apply to the study as a whole: The amount of clinical and demographic metadata varied by source and participant and was provided uncurated.

Reading the germline V gene gives CDR1 SGHTA and CDR2 FQGTGA. The CDR3 goes from the cysteine to the phenylalanine over 15 residues. The entry retains the CDR3 DNA only, 45 bases that are in frame from base 1. Between the V and J ends, shortened by 3 bases and 1 base respectively, the junction contains 9 bases. Whole blood was collected in K2EDTA tubes by collaborating institutions according to the institutions' own protocols. For TCRbeta analysis, collaborators shipped samples in one of three forms: frozen whole blood, isolated PBMCs, or DNA extracted from either of those sample types. The sequence derives from a woman aged 80 or over in a cohort sampled during active or convalescent COVID-19. Sequencing used peripheral blood. The chain joins TRBV7-3 to TRBJ2-2; perhaps TRBD1 is the D gene, with 5 bases matching. CDR3 region: CASSFSDRNTGELFF. The sequence in DNA is TGTGCCAGCAGCTTCTCCGACAGGAACACCGGGGAGCTGTTTTTT.